This T cell receptor beta chain was sequenced during a study of T cells expressing NK-cell markers. Reprocessing the 5' RACE reads, TCRdb reports a single entry for every CDR3 protein and omits DNA. There are some 500,000 distinct CDR3 sequences in the sample, with 1.4% held by the top ten. The sequence was collected from a woman aged 45 to 65 in good health. The sequenced sample was blood T cells: a sorted CD56 or NKG2C T cell subset, CD4+ or CD8+ T cells, or bulk PBMC T cells (not recorded which).

The CDR3 spells CSARDSQRDYNEQFF. V and J are TRBV20-1 and TRBJ2-1; lacking DNA, the TRBD2 call made by TCRdb goes unchecked. Germline V gene sequence: CDR1 DFQATT, CDR2 SNEGSKA (reference sequence). This CDR3 region has 15 residues.